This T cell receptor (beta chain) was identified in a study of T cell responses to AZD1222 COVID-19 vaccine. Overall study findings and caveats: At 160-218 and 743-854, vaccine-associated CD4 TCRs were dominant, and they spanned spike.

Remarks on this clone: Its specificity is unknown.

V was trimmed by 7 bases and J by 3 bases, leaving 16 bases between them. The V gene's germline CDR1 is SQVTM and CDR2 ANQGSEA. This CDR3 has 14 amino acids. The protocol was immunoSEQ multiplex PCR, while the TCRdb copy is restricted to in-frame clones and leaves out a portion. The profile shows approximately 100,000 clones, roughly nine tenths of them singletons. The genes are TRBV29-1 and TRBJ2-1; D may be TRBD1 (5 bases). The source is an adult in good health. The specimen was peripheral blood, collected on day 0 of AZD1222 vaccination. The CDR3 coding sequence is TGCAGCGCTAAGACCCAGGGTGGCTACAATGAGCAGTTCTTC. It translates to CSAKTQGGYNEQFF.